These T cell receptor beta chains were read from a single sample in a study of response to subunit inactivated influenza vaccine. TCRdb re-analysed the RT-PCR reads in MiXCR, keeping a single row per CDR3 protein. This repertoire shows 610,000 or so distinct CDR3 sequences, approximately 15% found once; its top ten account for around 10%. This sample comprised PBMCs from blood, obtained roughly 12 days after vaccination. The receptors were gathered from a man over 45 who received an inactivated influenza vaccine. Both conserved end residues are part of each CDR3. A D gene is named only where the DNA matches it firmly. Size tells how often a clone was seen (once, few, many) or the class of an expanded clone, and some rows leave it out.

>TRBJ1-2|13|few|TRBV30|.
CAADSQPSDGYTF
TGTGCCGCTGACAGCCAGCCCTCTGATGGCTACACCTTC
>TRBJ1-5|16|few|TRBV7-2|.
CASSLAGAVNGQPQHF
TGTGCCAGCAGCTTAGCGGGGGCGGTAAACGGACAGCCCCAGCATTTT
>TRBJ2-2|16|few|TRBV15|.
CATGKLRDSSTGELFF
TGTGCCACGGGGAAACTCCGGGACTCGAGCACCGGGGAGCTGTTTTTT
>TRBJ2-7|14|.|TRBV7-8|TRBD2
CASSLALAKNEQYF
TGTGCCAGCAGCTTAGCACTAGCGAAAAACGAGCAGTACTTC
>TRBJ2-7|15|few|TRBV5-6|.
CASSPMTGVSGKQYF
TGTGCCAGCAGCCCGATGACTGGAGTCTCTGGGAAGCAGTACTTC
>TRBJ2-2|13|few|TRBV28|.
CASMDGHTGELFF
TGTGCCAGCATGGACGGACACACCGGGGAGCTGTTTTTT
>TRBJ2-1|13|few|TRBV12-3/TRBV12-4|.
CASSGILGGEQFF
TGTGCCAGCAGTGGGATATTGGGGGGTGAGCAGTTCTTC
>TRBJ2-5|14|many|TRBV2|TRBD2
CASSFATSGETQYF
TGTGCCAGCAGCTTTGCGACTAGCGGAGAGACCCAGTACTTC
>TRBJ1-6|15|few|TRBV7-9|.
CASSSLAVGNSPLHF
TGTGCCAGCAGCTCACTCGCGGTTGGCAATTCACCCCTCCACTTT
>TRBJ2-3|15|.|TRBV4-2|TRBD1
CASSLQGGPTDTQYF
TGTGCCAGCAGCTTACAGGGGGGACCCACAGATACGCAGTATTTT
>TRBJ2-7|17|few|TRBV6-2/TRBV6-3|TRBD1
CASSLRAAGQGVYEQYF
TGTGCCAGCAGCCTCCGGGCCGCGGGACAGGGGGTCTACGAGCAGTACTTC
>TRBJ2-7|13|few|TRBV20-1|TRBD1
CSARRTGGPEQYF
TGCAGTGCTAGAAGGACAGGGGGCCCCGAGCAGTACTTC
>TRBJ2-7|15|.|TRBV4-3|TRBD2
CASSQVALAGGGQYF
TGCGCCAGCAGCCAAGTGGCACTAGCGGGGGGCGGGCAGTACTTC
>TRBJ2-7|15|few|TRBV20-1|.
CSARRDSRSSYEQYF
TGCAGTGCTAGACGGGACTCTCGGAGCTCCTACGAGCAGTACTTC
>TRBJ2-7|15|.|TRBV5-1|TRBD1
CASSASTGASYEQYF
TGCGCCAGCAGCGCATCGACAGGGGCCTCCTACGAGCAGTACTTC
>TRBJ2-5|15|.|TRBV20-1|.
CSARDGMGGGETQYF
TGCAGTGCTAGAGATGGGATGGGAGGCGGAGAGACCCAGTACTTC
>TRBJ2-5|16|few|TRBV6-5|.
CASSYPPTSYQETQYF
TGTGCCAGCAGTTACCCCCCGACTAGTTACCAAGAGACCCAGTACTTC
>TRBJ2-3|15|many|TRBV11-3|TRBD2
CASSLYGTNTDTQYF
TGTGCCAGCAGCTTATACGGGACTAACACAGATACGCAGTATTTT
>TRBJ1-2|14|few|TRBV4-3|.
CASSQDSRVYGYTF
TGCGCCAGCAGCCAAGACTCCAGGGTCTATGGCTACACCTTC
>TRBJ1-4|17|few|TRBV12-3/TRBV12-4|TRBD1
CASSPGRGRAANEKLFF
TGTGCCAGCAGTCCCGGCAGGGGGCGCGCCGCTAATGAAAAACTGTTTTTT
>TRBJ2-7|13|few|TRBV4-3|.
CASSQERFSEQYF
TGCGCCAGCAGCCAAGAGAGGTTCTCCGAGCAGTACTTC
>TRBJ2-3|16|few|TRBV5-1|.
CASSAGAEPSTDTQYF
TGCGCCAGCAGCGCGGGTGCGGAACCTAGCACAGATACGCAGTATTTT
>TRBJ2-2|15|.|TRBV3-1|TRBD1
CASSLLGTGAGELFF
TGTGCCAGCAGCCTCTTAGGGACAGGAGCCGGGGAGCTGTTTTTT
>TRBJ1-2|16|.|TRBV4-1|TRBD1
CASSRGQGITNYGYTF
TGCGCCAGCAGCCGAGGACAGGGGATAACTAACTATGGCTACACCTTC
>TRBJ2-1|16|.|TRBV28|TRBD2
CASSFVASGLYNEQFF
TGTGCCAGCAGTTTCGTAGCTAGCGGACTTTACAATGAGCAGTTCTTC
>TRBJ2-7|15|few|TRBV4-3|.
CASSQGFGAVLRQYF
TGCGCCAGCAGCCAAGGGTTTGGGGCGGTCCTGAGGCAGTACTTC
>TRBJ2-3|15|few|TRBV13|TRBD1
CASSLVQGGADTQYF
TGTGCCAGCAGCTTAGTACAGGGGGGAGCAGATACGCAGTATTTT
>TRBJ2-1|10|many|TRBV29-1|.
CSVEGVTEFF
TGCAGCGTTGAAGGGGTGACGGAGTTCTTC
>TRBJ1-1|14|few|TRBV2|.
CASSQGLRDTEAFF
TGTGCCAGCAGTCAGGGACTCCGAGACACTGAAGCTTTCTTT
>TRBJ2-1|15|.|TRBV7-8|.
CASSFLGGSGNEQFF
TGTGCCAGCAGCTTTCTAGGAGGGTCGGGGAATGAGCAGTTCTTC
>TRBJ2-1|15|many|TRBV29-1|.
CSVEDPRPNRYEQFF
TGCAGCGTTGAAGATCCTCGCCCGAACCGATATGAGCAGTTCTTC
>TRBJ2-4|11|.|TRBV14|.
CASSLSNIQYF
TGTGCCAGCAGCCTATCGAACATTCAGTACTTC
>TRBJ1-2|13|.|TRBV6-1|.
CASSVTGEHGYTF
TGTGCCAGCAGTGTAACGGGGGAACATGGCTACACCTTC
>TRBJ1-2|12|many|TRBV12-3/TRBV12-4|.
CASRPSGVRYTF
TGTGCCAGCAGGCCCTCGGGGGTTCGCTACACCTTC
>TRBJ2-2|17|few|TRBV7-9|.
CASSLNLQKERAGELFF
TGTGCCAGCAGCTTAAATTTACAGAAAGAACGCGCCGGGGAGCTGTTTTTT
>TRBJ2-1|16|few|TRBV5-1|.
CASSGGSASSYNEQFF
TGCGCCAGCAGCGGGGGCTCTGCATCCTCCTACAATGAGCAGTTCTTC
>TRBJ1-2|14|.|TRBV7-9|.
CASSLADANYGYTF
TGTGCCAGCAGCTTAGCAGACGCTAACTATGGCTACACCTTC
>TRBJ1-1|15|.|TRBV10-3|.
CAISEFTGSNTEAFF
TGTGCCATCAGTGAATTTACAGGGTCGAACACTGAAGCTTTCTTT
>TRBJ2-1|12|.|TRBV11-2|TRBD1
CASSRQGPTQFF
TGTGCCAGCAGTAGACAGGGCCCCACGCAGTTCTTC
>TRBJ2-7|14|.|TRBV29-1|.
CSVGVSGLRDEQYF
TGCAGCGTTGGGGTTTCGGGACTTCGGGACGAGCAGTACTTC
>TRBJ1-4|14|.|TRBV4-2|.
CASADSATNEKLFF
TGTGCCAGCGCCGACAGCGCAACTAATGAAAAACTGTTTTTT